This paragraph covers one T cell receptor (beta chain) sequence. Its recognized antigen is unknown. No base qualities exist here, and no much larger clone lies one base off it. This sample stems from a study of a mutant IDH1 vaccine in newly diagnosed glioma (dated by TCRdb to the early 2020s). Regarding the research as a whole: Of the approximately 29 treated patients, approximately 62% were male and approximately 38% were female, and a mean age of about 37 years was recorded. Prior to enrollment, standard therapy consisting of radiotherapy alone, temozolomide alone, or radiochemotherapy with temozolomide had been administered to patients, with the combination being received by most patients. Peripheral blood was collected at six visits: V03 (baseline), V05, V07, V10, V12 and V13. For exploratory analyses, longitudinal TCRB deep sequencing was carried out in roughly 23 treated patients wherever samples were available.

The receptor library was made with the immunoSEQ multiplex PCR assay. Following the manufacturer's protocol, the hsTCRB Kit was used to amplify rearranged TCR beta chain sequences. Sequencing of TCRB libraries was carried out on an Illumina MiSeq. The original pipeline was this. Demultiplexing, trimming and gene mapping were performed with the kit vendor's proprietary platform. The source is immuneACCESS, and TCRdb retained only in-frame sequences with V and J called. Part of the clones is not carried over; for the studies checked, unresolved V genes explain less than half of this, and the remainder is unexplained. Clonal size and the V and J genes are those of that table, whereas D and trimming came from the DNA. In this sample the table shows around 50,000 clones, 86% of which occur a single time. Around 2.4% of the sample is held by the ten biggest clonotypes. The paper's findings and limits, for the study overall: PBMC samples for TCRB deep sequencing were selected based on availability. No apparent relationship was observed between pseudoprogression and alterations in the top peripheral T cell clonotypes detected by TCRB sequencing. The authors noted that analyses of patient blood samples could not be reproduced because of sample limitations. Vaccine-induced immune responses across multiple MHC alleles were detected in 90% to 95% of patients.

CDR1 and CDR2 are read off the germline V gene as SGDLS and YYNGEE. The cysteine opens and the phenylalanine closes a CDR3 of 15 amino acids. The only DNA kept is the CDR3, 45 bases in frame from the first base. The trim is 1 base for V and 0 bases for J, with a gap of 7 bases between the germline ends. The time point label, read with the paper, signifies: baseline, week 1 (first vaccination visit). What this sample's treatment or condition label stands for: pre-vaccination baseline after standard-of-care therapy. Newly diagnosed WHO grade 3 or 4 IDH1-mutant astrocytomas showing loss of nuclear ATRX were present in the donors. The samples were drawn from NOA16, a multicentre, single-arm, open-label phase I trial in Germany that tested a mutant IDH1 peptide vaccine in humans for the first time. For immunogenicity testing, the blood drawn at visit V03 was used as the baseline sample. Genomic DNA for TCRB sequencing was isolated from EDTA blood with the DNeasy Blood and Tissue Kit.

This sequence uses TRBV9 and TRBJ2-2, with the D gene uncertain. The TCR comes from a man in his forties with glioma. The source material was PBMCs, sampled from a glioma patient treated with radiotherapy, temozolomide or both. The DNA is as follows: TGTGCCAGCAGCGTAAACTGGGCGAACACCGGGGAGCTGTTTTTT. Its amino acids are CASSVNWANTGELFF. This CDR3, with the reference TRBV9 and TRBJ2-2 proteins standing in past its ends, gives the full variable domain DSGVTQTPKHLITATGQRVTLRCSPRSGDLSVYWYQQSLDQGLQFLIQYYNGEERAKGNILERFSAQQFPDLHSELNLSSLELGDSALYFCASSVNWANTGELFFGEGSRLTVL.